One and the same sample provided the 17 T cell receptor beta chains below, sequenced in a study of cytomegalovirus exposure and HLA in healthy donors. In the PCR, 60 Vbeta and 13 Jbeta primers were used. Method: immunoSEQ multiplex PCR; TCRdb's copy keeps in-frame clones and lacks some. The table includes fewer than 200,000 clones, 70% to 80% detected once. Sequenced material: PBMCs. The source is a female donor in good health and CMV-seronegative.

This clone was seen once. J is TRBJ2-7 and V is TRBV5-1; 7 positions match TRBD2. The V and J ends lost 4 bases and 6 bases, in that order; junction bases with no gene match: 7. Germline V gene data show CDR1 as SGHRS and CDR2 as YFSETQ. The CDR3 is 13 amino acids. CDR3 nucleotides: TGCGCCAGCAGCCGGGAGGTAGGGTTCGAGCAGTACTTC. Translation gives CASSREVGFEQYF.

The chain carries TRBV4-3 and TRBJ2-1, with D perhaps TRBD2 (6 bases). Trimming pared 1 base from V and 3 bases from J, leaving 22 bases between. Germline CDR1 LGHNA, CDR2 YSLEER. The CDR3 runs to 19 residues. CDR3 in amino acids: CASSQGSGTDQKSYNEQFF. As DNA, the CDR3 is TGCGCCAGCAGCCAAGGTAGCGGCACGGACCAGAAAAGCTACAATGAGCAGTTCTTC.

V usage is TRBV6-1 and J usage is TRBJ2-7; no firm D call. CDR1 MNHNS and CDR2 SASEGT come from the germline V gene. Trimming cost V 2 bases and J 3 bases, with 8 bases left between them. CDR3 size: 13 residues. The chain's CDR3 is CASSESRDYEQYF. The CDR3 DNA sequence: TGTGCCAGCAGTGAATCTAGAGACTACGAGCAGTACTTC.

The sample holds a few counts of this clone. The CDR3 sequence is CASSYGGNEKLFF. For the CDR3, the DNA is TGTGCCAGCAGTTACGGGGGGAATGAAAAACTGTTTTTT. The chain joins TRBV6-7 to TRBJ1-4, with D possibly matching TRBD1 (5 bases). TRBV6-7 is labeled an ORF, and its function is uncertain. The ends were cut back, 2 bases at V and 5 bases at J, with 6 bases in the middle. The CDR3 is made up of 13 amino acids.

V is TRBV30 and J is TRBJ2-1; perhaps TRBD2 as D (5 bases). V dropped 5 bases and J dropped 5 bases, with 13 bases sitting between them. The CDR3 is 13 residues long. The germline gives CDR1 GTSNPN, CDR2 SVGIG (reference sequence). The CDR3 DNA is TGTGCCTGGGCCCGAGGGCGGAACAATGAGCAGTTCTTC. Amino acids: CAWARGRNNEQFF.

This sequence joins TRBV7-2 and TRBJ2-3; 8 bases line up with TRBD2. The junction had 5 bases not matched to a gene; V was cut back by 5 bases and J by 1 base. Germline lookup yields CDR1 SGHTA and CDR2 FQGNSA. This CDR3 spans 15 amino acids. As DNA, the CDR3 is TGTGCCAGCAGCCCCGGGGGGGGAGGCACAGATACGCAGTATTTT. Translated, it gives CASSPGGGGTDTQYF.

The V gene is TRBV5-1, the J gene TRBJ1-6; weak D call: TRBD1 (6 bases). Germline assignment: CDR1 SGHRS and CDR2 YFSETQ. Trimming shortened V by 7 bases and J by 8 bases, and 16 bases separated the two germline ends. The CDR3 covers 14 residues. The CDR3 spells CASASRGSDSPLHF. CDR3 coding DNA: TGCGCCAGCGCCAGCAGGGGTAGCGATTCACCCCTCCACTTT.

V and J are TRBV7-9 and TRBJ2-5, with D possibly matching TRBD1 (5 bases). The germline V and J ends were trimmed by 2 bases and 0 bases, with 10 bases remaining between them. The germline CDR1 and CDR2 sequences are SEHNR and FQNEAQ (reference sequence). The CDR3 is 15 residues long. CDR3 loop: CASSLTQGYQETQYF. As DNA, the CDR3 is TGTGCCAGCAGCTTAACTCAGGGTTACCAAGAGACCCAGTACTTC.

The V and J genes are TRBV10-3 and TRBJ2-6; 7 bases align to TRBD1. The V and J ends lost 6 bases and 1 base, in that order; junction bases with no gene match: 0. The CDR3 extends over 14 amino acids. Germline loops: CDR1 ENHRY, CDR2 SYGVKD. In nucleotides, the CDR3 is TGTGCCATCAGGGGACAGTCTGGGGCCAACGTCCTGACTTTC. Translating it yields CAIRGQSGANVLTF.

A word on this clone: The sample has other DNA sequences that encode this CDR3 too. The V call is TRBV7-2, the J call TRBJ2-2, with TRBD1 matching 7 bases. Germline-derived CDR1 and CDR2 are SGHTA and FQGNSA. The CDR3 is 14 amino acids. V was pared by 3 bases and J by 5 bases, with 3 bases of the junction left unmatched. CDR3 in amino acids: CASSLEQGTGELFF. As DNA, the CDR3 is TGTGCCAGCAGCTTGGAACAGGGGACCGGGGAGCTGTTTTTT.

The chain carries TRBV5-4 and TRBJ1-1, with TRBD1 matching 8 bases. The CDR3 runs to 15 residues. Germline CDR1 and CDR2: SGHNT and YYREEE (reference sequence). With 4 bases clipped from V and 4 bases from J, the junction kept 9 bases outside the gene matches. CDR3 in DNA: TGTGCCAGCAGCCCACGCGGACAGGGCGGCACTGAAGCTTTCTTT. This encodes CASSPRGQGGTEAFF. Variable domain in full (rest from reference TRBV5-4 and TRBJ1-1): ETGVTQSPTHLIKTRGQQVTLRCSSQSGHNTVSWYQQALGQGPQFIFQYYREEENGRGNFPPRFSGLQFPNYSSELNVNALELDDSALYLCASSPRGQGGTEAFFGQGTRLTVV.

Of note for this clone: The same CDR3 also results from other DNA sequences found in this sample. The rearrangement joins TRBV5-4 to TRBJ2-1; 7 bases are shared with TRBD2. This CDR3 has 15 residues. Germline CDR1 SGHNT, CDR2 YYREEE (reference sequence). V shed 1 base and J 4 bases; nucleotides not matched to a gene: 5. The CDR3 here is CASSLKRDLYNEQFF. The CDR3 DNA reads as TGTGCCAGCAGCTTGAAGCGGGATTTATACAATGAGCAGTTCTTC. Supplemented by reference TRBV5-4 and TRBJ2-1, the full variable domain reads ETGVTQSPTHLIKTRGQQVTLRCSSQSGHNTVSWYQQALGQGPQFIFQYYREEENGRGNFPPRFSGLQFPNYSSELNVNALELDDSALYLCASSLKRDLYNEQFFGPGTRLTVL.

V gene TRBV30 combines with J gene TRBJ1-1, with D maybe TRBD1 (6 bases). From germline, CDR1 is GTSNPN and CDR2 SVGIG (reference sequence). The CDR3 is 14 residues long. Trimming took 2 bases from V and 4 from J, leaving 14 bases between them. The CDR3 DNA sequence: TGTGCCTGGAGTCCGTCAGGGGTTAGCACTGAAGCTTTCTTT. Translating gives CAWSPSGVSTEAFF. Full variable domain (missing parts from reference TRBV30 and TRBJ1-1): SQTIHQWPATLVQPVGSPLSLECTVEGTSNPNLYWYRQAAGRGLQLLFYSVGIGQISSEVPQNLSASRPQDRQFILSSKKLLLSDSGFYLCAWSPSGVSTEAFFGQGTRLTVV.

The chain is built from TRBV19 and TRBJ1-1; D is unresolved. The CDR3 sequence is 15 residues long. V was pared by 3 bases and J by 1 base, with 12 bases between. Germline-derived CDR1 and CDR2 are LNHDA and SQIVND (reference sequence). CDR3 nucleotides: TGTGCCAGTAGTATCCCTGGAGCTGGGAACACTGAAGCTTTCTTT. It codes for CASSIPGAGNTEAFF. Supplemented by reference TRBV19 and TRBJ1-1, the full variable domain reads DGGITQSPKYLFRKEGQNVTLSCEQNLNHDAMYWYRQDPGQGLRLIYYSQIVNDFQKGDIAEGYSVSREKKESFPLTVTSAQKNPTAFYLCASSIPGAGNTEAFFGQGTRLTVV.

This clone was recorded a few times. The CDR3 protein is CASSQDIGAFGSNTGELFF. CDR3 nucleotide sequence: TGTGCCAGCAGCCAAGATATCGGAGCGTTCGGGTCGAACACCGGGGAGCTGTTTTTT. The rearrangement uses TRBV4-2 and TRBJ2-2, with unresolved D. The germline CDR1 and CDR2 sequences are LGHNA and YNFKEQ. The CDR3 spans 19 residues. With 0 bases removed from V and 0 bases from J, the gap between germline ends came to 17 bases.

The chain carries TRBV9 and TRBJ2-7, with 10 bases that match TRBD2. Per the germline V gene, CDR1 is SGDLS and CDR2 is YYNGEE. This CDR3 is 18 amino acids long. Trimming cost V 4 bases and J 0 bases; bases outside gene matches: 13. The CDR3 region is CASSPGTSALLSSYEQYF. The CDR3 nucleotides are TGTGCCAGCAGCCCCGGGACTAGCGCCTTATTGAGCTCCTACGAGCAGTACTTC.

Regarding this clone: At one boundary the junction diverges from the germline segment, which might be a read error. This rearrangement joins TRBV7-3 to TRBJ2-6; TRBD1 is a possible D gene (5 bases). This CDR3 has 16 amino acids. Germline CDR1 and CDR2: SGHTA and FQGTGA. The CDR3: CASSLISSSGANGLTF. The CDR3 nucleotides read TGTGCCAGCAGCTTGATATCGAGCTCTGGGGCCAACGGCCTGACTTTC.